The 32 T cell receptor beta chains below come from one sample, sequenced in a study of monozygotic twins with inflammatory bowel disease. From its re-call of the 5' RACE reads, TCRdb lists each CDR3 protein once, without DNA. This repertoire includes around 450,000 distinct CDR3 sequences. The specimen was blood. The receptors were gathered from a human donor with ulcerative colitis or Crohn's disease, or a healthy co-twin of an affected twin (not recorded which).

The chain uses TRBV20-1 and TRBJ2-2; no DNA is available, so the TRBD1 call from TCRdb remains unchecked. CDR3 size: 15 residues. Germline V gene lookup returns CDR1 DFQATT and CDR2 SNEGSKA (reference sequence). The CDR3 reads CSAPSQGGGTGELFF.

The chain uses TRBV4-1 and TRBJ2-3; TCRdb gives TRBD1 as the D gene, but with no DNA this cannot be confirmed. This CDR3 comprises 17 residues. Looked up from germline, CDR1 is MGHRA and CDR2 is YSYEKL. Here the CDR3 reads CASSQNQGGQETDTQYF.

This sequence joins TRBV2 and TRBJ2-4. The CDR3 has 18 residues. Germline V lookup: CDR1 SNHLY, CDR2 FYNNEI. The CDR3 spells CASSSTSATSFMRNIQYF.

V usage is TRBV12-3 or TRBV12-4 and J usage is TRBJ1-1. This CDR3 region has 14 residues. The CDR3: CASSLVSMNTEAFF.

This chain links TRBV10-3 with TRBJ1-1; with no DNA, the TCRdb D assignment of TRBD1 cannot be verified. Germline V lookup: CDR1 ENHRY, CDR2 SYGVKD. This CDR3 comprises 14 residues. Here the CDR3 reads CAISELRENTEAFF.

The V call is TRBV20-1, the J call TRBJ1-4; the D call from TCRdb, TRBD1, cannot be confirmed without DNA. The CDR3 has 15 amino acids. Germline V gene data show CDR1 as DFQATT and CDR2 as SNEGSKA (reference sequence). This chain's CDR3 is CSASRPGDLNEKLFF.

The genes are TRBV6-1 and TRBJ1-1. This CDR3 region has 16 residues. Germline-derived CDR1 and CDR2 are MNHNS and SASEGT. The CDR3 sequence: CASSSLTGVWNTEAFF.

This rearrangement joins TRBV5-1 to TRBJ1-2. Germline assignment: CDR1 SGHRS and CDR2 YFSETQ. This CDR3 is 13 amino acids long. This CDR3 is CASSLSGNYGYTF.

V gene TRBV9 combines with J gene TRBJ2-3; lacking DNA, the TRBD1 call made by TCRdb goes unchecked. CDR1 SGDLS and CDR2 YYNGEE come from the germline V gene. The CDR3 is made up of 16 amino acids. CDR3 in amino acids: CASSAIDREGGDTQYF.

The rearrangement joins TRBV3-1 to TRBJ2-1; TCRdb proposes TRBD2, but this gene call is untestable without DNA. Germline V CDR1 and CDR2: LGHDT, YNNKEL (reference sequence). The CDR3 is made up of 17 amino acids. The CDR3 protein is CASSPKVRPTAGDEQFF.

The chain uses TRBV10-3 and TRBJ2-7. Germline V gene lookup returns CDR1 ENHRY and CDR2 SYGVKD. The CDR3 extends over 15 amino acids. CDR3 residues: CAISESGQGLGEQYF.

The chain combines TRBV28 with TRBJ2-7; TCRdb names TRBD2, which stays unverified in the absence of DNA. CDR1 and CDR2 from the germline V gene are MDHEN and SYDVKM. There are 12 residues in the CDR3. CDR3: CASGDLAYEQYF.

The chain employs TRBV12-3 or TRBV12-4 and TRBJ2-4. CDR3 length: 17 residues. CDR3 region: CASSLGLAGVAKNIQYF.

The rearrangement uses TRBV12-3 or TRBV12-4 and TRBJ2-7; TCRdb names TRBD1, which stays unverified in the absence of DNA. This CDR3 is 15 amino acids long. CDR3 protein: CASSLGGTGPYEQYF.

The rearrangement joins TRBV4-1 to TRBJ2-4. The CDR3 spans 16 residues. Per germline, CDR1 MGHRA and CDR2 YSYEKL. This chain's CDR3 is CASSQVEGYAKNIQYF.

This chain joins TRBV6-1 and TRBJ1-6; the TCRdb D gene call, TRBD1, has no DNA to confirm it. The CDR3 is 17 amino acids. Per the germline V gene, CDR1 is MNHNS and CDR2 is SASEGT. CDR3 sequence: CASRGGQQSSYNSPLHF.

CDR3 protein: CASSLYTGNQPQHF. V and J are TRBV6-1 and TRBJ1-5. The V gene's germline CDR1 is MNHNS and CDR2 SASEGT. This CDR3 region has 14 residues.

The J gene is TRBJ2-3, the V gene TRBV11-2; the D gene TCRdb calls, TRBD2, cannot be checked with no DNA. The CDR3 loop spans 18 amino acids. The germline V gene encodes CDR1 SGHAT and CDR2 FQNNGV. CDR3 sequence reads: CASSLGWVLAGGSDTQYF.

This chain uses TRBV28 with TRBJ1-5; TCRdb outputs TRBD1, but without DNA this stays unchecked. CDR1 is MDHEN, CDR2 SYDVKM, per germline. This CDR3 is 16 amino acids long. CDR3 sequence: CASSAATGGSNQPQHF. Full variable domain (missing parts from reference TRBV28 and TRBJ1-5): DVKVTQSSRYLVKRTGEKVFLECVQDMDHENMFWYRQDPGLGLRLIYFSYDVKMKEKGDIPEGYSVSREKKERFSLILESASTNQTSMYLCASSAATGGSNQPQHFGDGTRLSIL.

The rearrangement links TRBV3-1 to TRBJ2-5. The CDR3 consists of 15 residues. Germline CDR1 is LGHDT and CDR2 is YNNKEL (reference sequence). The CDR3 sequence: CASSQDHRSQETQYF.

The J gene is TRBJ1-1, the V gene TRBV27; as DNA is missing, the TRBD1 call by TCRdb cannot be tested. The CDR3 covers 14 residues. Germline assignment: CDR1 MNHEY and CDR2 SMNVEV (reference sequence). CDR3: CASRPGTPGAKAFF.

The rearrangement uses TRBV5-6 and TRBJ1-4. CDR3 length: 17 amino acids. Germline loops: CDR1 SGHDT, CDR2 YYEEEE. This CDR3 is CASSFRQGVPGSEKLFF.

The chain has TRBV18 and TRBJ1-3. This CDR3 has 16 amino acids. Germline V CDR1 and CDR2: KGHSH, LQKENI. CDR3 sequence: CASSPLAGSSGNTIYF.

The CDR3: CASSSPPSSPLHF. V gene TRBV11-2 combines with J gene TRBJ1-6; the TCRdb D gene call, TRBD1, has no DNA to confirm it. The CDR3 has 13 amino acids. CDR1 is SGHAT, CDR2 FQNNGV, per germline.

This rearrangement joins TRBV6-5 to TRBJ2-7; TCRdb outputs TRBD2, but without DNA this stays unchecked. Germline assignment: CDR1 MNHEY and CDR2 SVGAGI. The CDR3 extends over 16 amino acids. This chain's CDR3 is CASSYSKLAGGYEQYF.

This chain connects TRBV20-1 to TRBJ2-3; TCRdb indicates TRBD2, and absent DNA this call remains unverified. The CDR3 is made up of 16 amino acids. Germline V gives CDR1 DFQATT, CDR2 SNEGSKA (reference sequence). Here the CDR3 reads CSARVGLAGGTDTQYF.

The CDR3 sequence: CASSFPGRETQYF. The chain combines TRBV5-1 with TRBJ2-5; the TRBD1 assignment by TCRdb is unverifiable without DNA. The CDR3 has 13 amino acids. The V gene's germline CDR1 is SGHRS and CDR2 YFSETQ.

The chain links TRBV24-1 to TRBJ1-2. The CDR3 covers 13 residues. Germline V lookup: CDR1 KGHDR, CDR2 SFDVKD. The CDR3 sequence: CATSESRFYGYTF.

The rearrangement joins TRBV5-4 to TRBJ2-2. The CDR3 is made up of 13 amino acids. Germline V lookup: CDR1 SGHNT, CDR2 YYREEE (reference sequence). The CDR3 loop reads CASSSRGTGELFF. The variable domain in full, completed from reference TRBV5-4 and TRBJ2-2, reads ETGVTQSPTHLIKTRGQQVTLRCSSQSGHNTVSWYQQALGQGPQFIFQYYREEENGRGNFPPRFSGLQFPNYSSELNVNALELDDSALYLCASSSRGTGELFFGEGSRLTVL.

The CDR3 protein is CASSQGGTQFTDTQYF. The rearrangement joins TRBV3-1 to TRBJ2-3; as DNA is missing, the TRBD1 call by TCRdb cannot be tested. This CDR3 has 16 residues. CDR1 and CDR2 (germline): LGHDT, YNNKEL (reference sequence).

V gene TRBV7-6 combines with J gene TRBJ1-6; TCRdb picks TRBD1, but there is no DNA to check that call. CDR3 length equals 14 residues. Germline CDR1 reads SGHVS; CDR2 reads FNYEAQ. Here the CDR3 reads CASSLGGVTGALHF. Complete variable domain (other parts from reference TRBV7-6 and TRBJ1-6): GAGVSQSPRYKVTKRGQDVALRCDPISGHVSLYWYRQALGQGPEFLTYFNYEAQQDKSGLPNDRFSAERPEGSISTLTIQRTEQRDSAMYRCASSLGGVTGALHFGNGTRLTVT.

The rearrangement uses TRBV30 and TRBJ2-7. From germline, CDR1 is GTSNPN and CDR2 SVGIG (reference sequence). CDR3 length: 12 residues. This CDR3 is CAWSVLRHEQYF.